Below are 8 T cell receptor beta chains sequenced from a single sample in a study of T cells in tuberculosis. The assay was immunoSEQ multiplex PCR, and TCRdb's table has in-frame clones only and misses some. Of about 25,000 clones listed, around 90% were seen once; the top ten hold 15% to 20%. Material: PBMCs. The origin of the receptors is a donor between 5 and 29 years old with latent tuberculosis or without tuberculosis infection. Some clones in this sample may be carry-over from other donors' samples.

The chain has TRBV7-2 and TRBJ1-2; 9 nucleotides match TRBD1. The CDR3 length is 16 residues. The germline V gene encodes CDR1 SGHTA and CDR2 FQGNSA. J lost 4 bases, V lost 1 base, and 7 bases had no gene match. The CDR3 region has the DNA TGTGCCAGCAGCTTAGGGGGGGGGACAGGGTCCTATGGCTACACCTTC. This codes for CASSLGGGTGSYGYTF.

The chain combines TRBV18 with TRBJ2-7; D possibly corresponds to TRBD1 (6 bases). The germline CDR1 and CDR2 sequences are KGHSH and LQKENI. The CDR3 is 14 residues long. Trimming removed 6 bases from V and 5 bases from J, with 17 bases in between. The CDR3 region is CASSEVGGSDEQYF. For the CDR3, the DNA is TGTGCCAGCTCGGAAGTAGGGGGATCGGACGAGCAGTACTTC.

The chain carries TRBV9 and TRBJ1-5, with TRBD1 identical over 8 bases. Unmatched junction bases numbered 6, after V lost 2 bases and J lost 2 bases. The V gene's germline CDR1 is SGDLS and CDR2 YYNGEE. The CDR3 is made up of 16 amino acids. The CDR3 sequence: CASSVGQGSGNQPQHF. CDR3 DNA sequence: TGTGCCAGCAGCGTCGGACAGGGTTCGGGCAATCAGCCCCAGCATTTT.

DNA of the CDR3: TGTGCCTACTCTCAGGGGGAGACCCAGTACTTC. This translates into CAYSQGETQYF. This sequence joins TRBV30 and TRBJ2-5, with a weak D call TRBD1 (6 bases). The V and J ends lost 7 bases and 5 bases respectively, with 11 bases between them. The CDR3 is 11 residues long. In germline, CDR1 is GTSNPN, CDR2 SVGIG (reference sequence).

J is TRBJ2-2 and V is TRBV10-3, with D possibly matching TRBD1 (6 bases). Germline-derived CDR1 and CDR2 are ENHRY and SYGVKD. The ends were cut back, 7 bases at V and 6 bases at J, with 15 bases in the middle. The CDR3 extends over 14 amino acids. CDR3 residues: CAIKAQGKAGELFF. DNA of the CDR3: TGTGCCATCAAGGCCCAGGGGAAGGCCGGGGAGCTGTTTTTT.

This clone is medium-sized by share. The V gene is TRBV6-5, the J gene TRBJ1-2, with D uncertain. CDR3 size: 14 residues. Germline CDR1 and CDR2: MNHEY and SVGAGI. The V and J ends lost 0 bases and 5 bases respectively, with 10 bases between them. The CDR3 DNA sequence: TGTGCCAGCAGTTACTCGATGGGAGGGTATGGCTACACCTTC. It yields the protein CASSYSMGGYGYTF.

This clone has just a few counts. Here the CDR3 DNA reads TGTGCCAGCAGTCAGGGCGGGACAGGGTATGCAGATACGCAGTATTTT. Residues: CASSQGGTGYADTQYF. J is TRBJ2-3 and V is TRBV6-6, with TRBD1 identical over 9 bases. In germline, CDR1 is MNHNY, CDR2 SVGAGI (reference sequence). The V and J ends lost 5 bases and 4 bases, in that order; junction bases with no gene match: 10. The CDR3 contains 16 residues.

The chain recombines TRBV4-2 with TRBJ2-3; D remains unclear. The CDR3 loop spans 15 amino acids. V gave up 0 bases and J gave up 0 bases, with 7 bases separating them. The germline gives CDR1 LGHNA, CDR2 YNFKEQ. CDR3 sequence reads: CASSQESQSTDTQYF. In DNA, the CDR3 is TGTGCCAGCAGCCAAGAGTCACAGAGCACAGATACGCAGTATTTT.